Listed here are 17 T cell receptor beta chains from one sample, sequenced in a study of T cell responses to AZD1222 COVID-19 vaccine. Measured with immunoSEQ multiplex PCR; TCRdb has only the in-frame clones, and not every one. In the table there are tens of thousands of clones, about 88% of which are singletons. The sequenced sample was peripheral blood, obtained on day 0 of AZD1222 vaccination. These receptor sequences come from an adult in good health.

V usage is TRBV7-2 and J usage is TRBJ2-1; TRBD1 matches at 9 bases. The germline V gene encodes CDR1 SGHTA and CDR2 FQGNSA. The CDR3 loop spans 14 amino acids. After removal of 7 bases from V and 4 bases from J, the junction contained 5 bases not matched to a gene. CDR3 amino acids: CASTAGQGYNEQFF. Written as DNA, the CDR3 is TGTGCCAGCACGGCTGGACAGGGGTACAATGAGCAGTTCTTC.

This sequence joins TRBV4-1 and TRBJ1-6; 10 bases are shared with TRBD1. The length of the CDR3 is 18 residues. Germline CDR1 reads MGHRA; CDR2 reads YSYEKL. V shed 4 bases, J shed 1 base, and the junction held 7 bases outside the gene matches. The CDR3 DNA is TGCGCCAGCAGCCGAGAGGGACAGGGGAGTTCCTATAATTCACCCCTCCACTTT. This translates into CASSREGQGSSYNSPLHF.

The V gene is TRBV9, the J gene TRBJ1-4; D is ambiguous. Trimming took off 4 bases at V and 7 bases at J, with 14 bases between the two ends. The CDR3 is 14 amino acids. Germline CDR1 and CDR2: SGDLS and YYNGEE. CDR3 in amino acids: CASSPRWAAEKLFF. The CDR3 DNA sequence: TGTGCCAGCAGCCCTCGTTGGGCGGCTGAAAAACTGTTTTTT.

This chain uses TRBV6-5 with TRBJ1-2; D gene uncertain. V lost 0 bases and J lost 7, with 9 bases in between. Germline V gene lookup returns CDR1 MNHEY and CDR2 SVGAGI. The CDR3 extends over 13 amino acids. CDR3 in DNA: TGTGCCAGCAGTTACTCGAATGAAGGTGGCTACACCTTC. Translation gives CASSYSNEGGYTF.

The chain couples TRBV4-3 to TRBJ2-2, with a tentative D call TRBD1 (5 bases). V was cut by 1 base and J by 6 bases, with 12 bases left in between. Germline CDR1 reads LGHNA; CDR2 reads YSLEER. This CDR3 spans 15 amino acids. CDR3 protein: CASSQGQGVAGELFF. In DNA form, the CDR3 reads TGCGCCAGCAGCCAAGGTCAGGGTGTCGCCGGGGAGCTGTTTTTT.

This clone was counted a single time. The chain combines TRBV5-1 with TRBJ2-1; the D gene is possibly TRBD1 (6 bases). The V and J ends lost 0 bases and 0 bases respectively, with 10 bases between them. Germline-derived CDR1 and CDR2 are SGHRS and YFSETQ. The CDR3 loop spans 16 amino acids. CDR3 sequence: CASSLDRVDSYNEQFF. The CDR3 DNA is TGCGCCAGCAGCTTGGACAGGGTGGACTCCTACAATGAGCAGTTCTTC.

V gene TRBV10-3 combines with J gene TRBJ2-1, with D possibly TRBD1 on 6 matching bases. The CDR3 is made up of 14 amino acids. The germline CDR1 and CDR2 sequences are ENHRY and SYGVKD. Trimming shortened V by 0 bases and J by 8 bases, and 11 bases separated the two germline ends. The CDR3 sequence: CAISESGTSDEQFF. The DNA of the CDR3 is TGTGCCATCAGTGAGTCGGGGACAAGCGATGAGCAGTTCTTC.

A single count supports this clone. The CDR3 bases are TGTGCCACCAGTGGAGGGGGGCAGGGGTGGGAGACCCAGTACTTC. Its translation is CATSGGGQGWETQYF. This chain connects TRBV24-1 to TRBJ2-5; D may match TRBD1 or TRBD2 (6 bases each). This CDR3 is built from 15 residues. Per the germline V gene, CDR1 is KGHDR and CDR2 is SFDVKD. V was cut by 5 bases and J by 5 bases, with 17 bases left in between.

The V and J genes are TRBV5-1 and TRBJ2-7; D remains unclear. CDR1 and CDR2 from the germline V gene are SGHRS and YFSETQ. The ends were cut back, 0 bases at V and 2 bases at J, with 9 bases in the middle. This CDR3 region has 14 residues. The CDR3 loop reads CASSLASGAYEQYF. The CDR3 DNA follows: TGCGCCAGCAGCTTGGCCAGTGGGGCCTACGAGCAGTACTTC.

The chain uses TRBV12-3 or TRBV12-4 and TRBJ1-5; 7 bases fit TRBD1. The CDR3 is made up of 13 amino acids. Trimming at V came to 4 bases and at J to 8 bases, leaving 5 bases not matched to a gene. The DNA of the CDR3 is TGTGCCAGCAGTTCCTACAGGGGTGAGCCCCAGCATTTT. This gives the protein CASSSYRGEPQHF.

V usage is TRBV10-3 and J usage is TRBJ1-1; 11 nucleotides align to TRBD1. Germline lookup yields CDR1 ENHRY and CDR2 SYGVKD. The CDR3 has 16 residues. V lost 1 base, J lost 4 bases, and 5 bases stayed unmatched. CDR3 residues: CAISEFLGQGGTEAFF. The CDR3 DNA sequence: TGTGCCATCAGTGAGTTCTTGGGACAGGGGGGCACTGAAGCTTTCTTT.

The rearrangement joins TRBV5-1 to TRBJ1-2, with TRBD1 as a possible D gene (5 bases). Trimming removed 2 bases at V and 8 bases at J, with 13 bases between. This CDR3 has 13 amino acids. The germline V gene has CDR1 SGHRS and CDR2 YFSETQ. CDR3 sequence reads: CASSFAGEQGYTF. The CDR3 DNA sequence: TGCGCCAGCAGCTTCGCGGGGGAACAGGGCTACACCTTC.

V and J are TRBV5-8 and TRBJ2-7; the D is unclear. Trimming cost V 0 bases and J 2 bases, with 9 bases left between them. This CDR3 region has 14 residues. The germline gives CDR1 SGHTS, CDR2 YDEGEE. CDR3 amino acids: CASSLGLGTYEQYF. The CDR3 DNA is TGTGCCAGCAGCTTGGGGTTGGGCACCTACGAGCAGTACTTC.

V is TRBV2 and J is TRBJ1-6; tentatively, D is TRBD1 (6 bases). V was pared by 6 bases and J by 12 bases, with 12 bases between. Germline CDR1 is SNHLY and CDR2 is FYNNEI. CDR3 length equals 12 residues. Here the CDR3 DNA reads TGTGCCAGCAGCGAATTACAGGGACCCCTCCACTTT. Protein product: CASSELQGPLHF.

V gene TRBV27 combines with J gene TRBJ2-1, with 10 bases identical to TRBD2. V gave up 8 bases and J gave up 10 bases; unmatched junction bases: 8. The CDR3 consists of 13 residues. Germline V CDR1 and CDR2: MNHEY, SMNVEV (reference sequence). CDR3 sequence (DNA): TGTGCCAGCGGCGTGAGCGGGAGGGAGGAGCAGTTCTTC. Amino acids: CASGVSGREEQFF.

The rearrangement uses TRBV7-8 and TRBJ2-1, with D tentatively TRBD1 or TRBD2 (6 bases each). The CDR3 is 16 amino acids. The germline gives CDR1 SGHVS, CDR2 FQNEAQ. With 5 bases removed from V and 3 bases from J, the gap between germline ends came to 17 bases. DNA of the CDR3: TGTGCCAGCAGCCCAAGGACAGCGGAGGGCTACAATGAGCAGTTCTTC. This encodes CASSPRTAEGYNEQFF.

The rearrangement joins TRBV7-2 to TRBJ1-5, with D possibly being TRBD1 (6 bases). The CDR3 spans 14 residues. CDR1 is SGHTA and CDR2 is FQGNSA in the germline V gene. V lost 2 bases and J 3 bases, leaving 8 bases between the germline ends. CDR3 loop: CASSLTGNNQPQHF. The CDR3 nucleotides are TGTGCCAGCAGCTTAACAGGGAACAATCAGCCCCAGCATTTT.